This T cell receptor beta chain was captured in a study of Graves' ophthalmopathy and Graves' hyperthyroidism. General study results and limits: Most thyroid clonotypes expanded beyond 0.001 frequency were also found in blood.

In the case of this clonotype: The antigen is undetermined.

Researchers took RNA transcripts and amplified TCR beta CDR3 regions from them. The authors performed first-round RT-PCR with HTBI primers and then a second-round multiplex PCR. MiXCR, run by TCRdb on the multiplex PCR reads, gives a single entry per CDR3 protein. The sample lists hundreds of thousands of distinct CDR3 sequences; more than 40% were seen once. Germline CDR1 reads SGHTA; CDR2 reads FQGNSA. V lost 5 bases and J lost 1, with 12 bases in between. This CDR3 has 15 amino acids. Excluded were patients with other autoimmune diseases, uncontrolled infections, pregnancy or lactation. Diagnosis relied on clinical symptoms, serum thyroxine, TRAb, thyroid ultrasound and orbital computed tomography. Fresh peripheral blood (roughly 9.7 ml) yielded the PBMCs.

The clonotype was recovered from an adult man with Graves' ophthalmopathy. Sequencing input: peripheral blood. This chain joins TRBV7-2 and TRBJ1-5; D remains ambiguous. The CDR3 DNA sequence: TGTGCCAGCAGCCAAGTCCTTCAGAGCAATCAGCCCCAGCATTTT. Residues: CASSQVLQSNQPQHF.